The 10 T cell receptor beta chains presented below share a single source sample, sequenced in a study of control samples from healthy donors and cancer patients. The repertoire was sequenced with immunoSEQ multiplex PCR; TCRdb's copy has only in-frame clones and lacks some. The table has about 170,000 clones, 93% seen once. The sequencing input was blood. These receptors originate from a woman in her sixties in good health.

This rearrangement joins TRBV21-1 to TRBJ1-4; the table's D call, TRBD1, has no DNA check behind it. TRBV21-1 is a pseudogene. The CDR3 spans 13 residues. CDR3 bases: TGTGCCAGACGGACAGGGGGAGGAGAAAAACTGTTTTTT. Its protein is CARRTGGGEKLFF.

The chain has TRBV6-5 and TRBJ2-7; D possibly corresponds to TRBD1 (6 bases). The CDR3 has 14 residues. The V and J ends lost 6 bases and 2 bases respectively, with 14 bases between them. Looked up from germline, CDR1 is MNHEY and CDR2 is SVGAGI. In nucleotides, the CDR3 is TGTGCCAGCAGGACACTAGGACAGACCTACGAGCAGTACTTC. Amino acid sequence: CASRTLGQTYEQYF.

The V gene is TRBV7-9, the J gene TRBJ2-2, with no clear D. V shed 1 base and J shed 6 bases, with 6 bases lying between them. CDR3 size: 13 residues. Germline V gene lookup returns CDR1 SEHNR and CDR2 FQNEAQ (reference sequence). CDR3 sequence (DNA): TGTGCCAGCAGCTTAGAACGACCCGGGGAGCTGTTTTTT. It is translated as CASSLERPGELFF.

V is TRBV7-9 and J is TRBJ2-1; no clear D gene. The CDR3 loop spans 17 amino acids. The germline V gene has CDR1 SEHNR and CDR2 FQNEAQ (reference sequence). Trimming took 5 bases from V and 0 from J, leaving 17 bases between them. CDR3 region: CASSPRSGQSSYNEQFF. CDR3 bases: TGTGCCAGCAGCCCCCGAAGTGGCCAGAGCTCCTACAATGAGCAGTTCTTC.

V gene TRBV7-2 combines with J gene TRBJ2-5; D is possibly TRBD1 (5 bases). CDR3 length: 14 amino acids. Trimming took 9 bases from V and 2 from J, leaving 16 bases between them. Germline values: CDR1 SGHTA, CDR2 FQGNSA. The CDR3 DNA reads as TGTGCCAGTAGACTCAGGGTAATTCAAGAGACCCAGTACTTC. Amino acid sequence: CASRLRVIQETQYF.

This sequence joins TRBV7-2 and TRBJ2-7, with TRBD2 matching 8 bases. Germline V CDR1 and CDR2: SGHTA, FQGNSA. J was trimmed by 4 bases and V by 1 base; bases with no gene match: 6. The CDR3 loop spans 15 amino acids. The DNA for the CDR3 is TGTGCCAGCAGCTTAGGCGGGACTAGGGCTTACGAGCAGTACTTC. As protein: CASSLGGTRAYEQYF. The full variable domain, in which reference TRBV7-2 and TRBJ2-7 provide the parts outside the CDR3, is GAGVSQSPSNKVTEKGKDVELRCDPISGHTALYWYRQSLGQGLEFLIYFQGNSAPDKSGLPSDRFSAERTGGSVSTLTIQRTQQEDSAVYLCASSLGGTRAYEQYFGPGTRLTVT.

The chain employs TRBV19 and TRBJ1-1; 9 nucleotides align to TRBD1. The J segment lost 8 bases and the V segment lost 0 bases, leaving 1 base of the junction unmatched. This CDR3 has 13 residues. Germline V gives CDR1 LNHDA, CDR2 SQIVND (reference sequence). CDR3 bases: TGTGCCAGTAGTATAGAGGACAGGGGAGAAGCTTTCTTT. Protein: CASSIEDRGEAFF.

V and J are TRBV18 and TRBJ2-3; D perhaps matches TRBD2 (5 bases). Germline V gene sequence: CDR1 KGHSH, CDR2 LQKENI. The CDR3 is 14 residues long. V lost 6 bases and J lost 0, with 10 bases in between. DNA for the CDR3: TGTGCCAGCTCCGTAGCGAGGAGCACAGATACGCAGTATTTT. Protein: CASSVARSTDTQYF.

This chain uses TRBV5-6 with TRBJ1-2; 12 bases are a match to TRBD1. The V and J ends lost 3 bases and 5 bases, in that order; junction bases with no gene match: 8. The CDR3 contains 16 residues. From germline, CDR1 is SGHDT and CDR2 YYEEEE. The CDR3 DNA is TGTGCCAGCAGCTGGGGGACAGGGGGCACCGTTTATGGCTACACCTTC. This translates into CASSWGTGGTVYGYTF. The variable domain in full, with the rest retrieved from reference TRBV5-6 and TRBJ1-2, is DAGVTQSPTHLIKTRGQQVTLRCSPKSGHDTVSWYQQALGQGPQFIFQYYEEEERQRGNFPDRFSGHQFPNYSSELNVNALLLGDSALYLCASSWGTGGTVYGYTFGSGTRLTVV.

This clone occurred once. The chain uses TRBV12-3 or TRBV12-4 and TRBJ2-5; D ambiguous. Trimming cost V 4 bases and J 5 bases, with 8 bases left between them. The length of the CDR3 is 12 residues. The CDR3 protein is CASSSIGETQYF. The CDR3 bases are TGTGCCAGCAGTTCTATCGGGGAGACCCAGTACTTC.